This T cell receptor beta chain is drawn from a study of CD8+ T cells in alopecia areata. About the study: In an open-label trial, patients got 5 to 10 mg tofacitinib twice daily. Study-level points and caveats: Tofacitinib significantly brought down scalp clonality and expanded CD8+ clones among top 100. Many expanded lesional clones remained in scalp and blood on tofacitinib.

Regarding this clone: What it binds is not known.

The sequencing template was cDNA reverse transcribed from extracted RNA. Only in-frame clones appear in the TCRdb table, and some are missing; sequencing was by immunoSEQ multiplex PCR. The sample holds approximately 150,000 clones, 60% seen once. The treatment denotes: oral pan-JAK inhibitor, 5-10 mg twice daily. Germline lookup yields CDR1 LNHDA and CDR2 SQIVND (reference sequence). With 5 bases removed from V and 4 bases from J, the gap between germline ends came to 14 bases. The CDR3 contains 14 residues. The chain recombines TRBV19 with TRBJ1-1; tentatively, D is TRBD1 (6 bases). This receptor was taken from a human donor with alopecia areata. The sample in question was CD4+ T cells sorted from blood, obtained at week 24, from a patient treated with tofacitinib. CDR3 in amino acids: CASSLYRDSTEAFF. CDR3 DNA sequence: TGTGCCAGTAGTTTGTACAGGGATTCCACTGAAGCTTTCTTT.